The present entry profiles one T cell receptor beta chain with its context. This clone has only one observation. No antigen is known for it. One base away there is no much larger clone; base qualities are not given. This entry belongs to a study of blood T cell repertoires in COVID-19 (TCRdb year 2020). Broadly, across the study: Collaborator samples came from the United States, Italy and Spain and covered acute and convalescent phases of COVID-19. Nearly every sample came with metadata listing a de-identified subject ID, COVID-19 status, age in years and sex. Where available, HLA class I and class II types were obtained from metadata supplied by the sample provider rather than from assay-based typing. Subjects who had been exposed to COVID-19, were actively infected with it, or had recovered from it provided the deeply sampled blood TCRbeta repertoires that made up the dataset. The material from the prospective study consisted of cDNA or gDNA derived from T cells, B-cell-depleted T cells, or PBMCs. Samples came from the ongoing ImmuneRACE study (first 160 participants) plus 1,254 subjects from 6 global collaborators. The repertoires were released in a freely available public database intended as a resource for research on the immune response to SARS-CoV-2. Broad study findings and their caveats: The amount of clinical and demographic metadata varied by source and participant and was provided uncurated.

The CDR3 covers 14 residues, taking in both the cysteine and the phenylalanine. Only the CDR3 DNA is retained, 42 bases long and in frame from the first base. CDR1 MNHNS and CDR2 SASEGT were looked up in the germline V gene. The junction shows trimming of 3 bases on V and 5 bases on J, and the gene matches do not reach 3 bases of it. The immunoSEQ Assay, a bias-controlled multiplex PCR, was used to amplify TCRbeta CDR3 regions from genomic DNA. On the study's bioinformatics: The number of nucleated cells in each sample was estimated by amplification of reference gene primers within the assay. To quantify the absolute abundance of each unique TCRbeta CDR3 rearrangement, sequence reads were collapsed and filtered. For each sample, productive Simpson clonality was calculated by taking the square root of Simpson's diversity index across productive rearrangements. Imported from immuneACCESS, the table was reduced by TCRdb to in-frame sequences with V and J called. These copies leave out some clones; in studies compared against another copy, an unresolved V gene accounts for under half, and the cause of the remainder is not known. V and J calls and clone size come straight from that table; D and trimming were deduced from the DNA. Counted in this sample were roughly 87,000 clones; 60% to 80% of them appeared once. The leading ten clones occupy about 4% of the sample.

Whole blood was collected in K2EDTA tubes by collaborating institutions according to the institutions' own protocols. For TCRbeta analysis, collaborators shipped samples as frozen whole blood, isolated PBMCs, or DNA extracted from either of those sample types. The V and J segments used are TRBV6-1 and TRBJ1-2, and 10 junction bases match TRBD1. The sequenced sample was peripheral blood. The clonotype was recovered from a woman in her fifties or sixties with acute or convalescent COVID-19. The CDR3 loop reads CASSDPGQGYGYTF. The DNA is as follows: TGTGCCAGCAGTGACCCGGGACAGGGGTATGGCTACACCTTC.